Listed here are 5 T cell receptor beta chains from one sample, sequenced in a study of T cell changes during pregnancy in multiple sclerosis. Sequencing was performed with immunoSEQ multiplex PCR; in TCRdb, only in-frame clones are kept and a portion is missing. Here the sample spans approximately 80,000 clones, just under 95% being singletons. The sample in question was peripheral blood, obtained in the second trimester of pregnancy. The source is a female donor in good health, enrolled as a control in a pregnancy study.

This clone appeared a single time. This chain joins TRBV30 and TRBJ1-2; TRBD1 matches at 10 bases. The length of the CDR3 is 15 residues. Losses at the gene ends were 1 base for V and 3 bases for J; bases not matched to a gene: 5. Germline CDR1 reads GTSNPN; CDR2 reads SVGIG (reference sequence). CDR3: CAWSAIGQGDYGYTF. The CDR3, as DNA: TGTGCCTGGAGTGCTATCGGACAGGGGGACTATGGCTACACCTTC.

This sequence joins TRBV30 and TRBJ1-1; tentatively, D is TRBD1 (5 bases). Between the trimmed V and J ends, which lost 2 bases and 0 bases, there was a span of 16 bases. Germline assignment: CDR1 GTSNPN and CDR2 SVGIG (reference sequence). The CDR3 runs to 16 residues. CDR3 residues: CAWSIPLTAMNTEAFF. The CDR3 nucleotides are TGTGCCTGGAGTATCCCCTTGACAGCGATGAACACTGAAGCTTTCTTT. Full variable domain (remainder filled in from reference TRBV30 and TRBJ1-1): SQTIHQWPATLVQPVGSPLSLECTVEGTSNPNLYWYRQAAGRGLQLLFYSVGIGQISSEVPQNLSASRPQDRQFILSSKKLLLSDSGFYLCAWSIPLTAMNTEAFFGQGTRLTVV.

CDR3 coding DNA: TGTGCCAGCAGCCGTCTCGCAGCAGGGACTGGAAACACCATATATTTT. Its protein is CASSRLAAGTGNTIYF. The chain uses TRBV7-8 and TRBJ1-3; a weak D match, TRBD1 (5 bases). Trimming left V 5 bases short and J 2 bases short, with 16 bases between. The length of the CDR3 is 16 residues. Germline V gene sequence: CDR1 SGHVS, CDR2 FQNEAQ.

The gene calls are TRBV15 and TRBJ1-2; D perhaps matches TRBD1 (5 bases). Per the germline V gene, CDR1 is LNHNV and CDR2 is YYDKDF (reference sequence). This CDR3 has 16 amino acids. With 3 bases removed from V and 1 base from J, the gap between germline ends came to 15 bases. CDR3: CATSSRTLTDNYGYTF. In DNA, the CDR3 is TGTGCCACCAGCAGCCGGACATTAACAGATAACTATGGCTACACCTTC.

This chain connects TRBV7-9 to TRBJ1-1, with D maybe TRBD1 (6 bases). Trimming cost V 0 bases and J 7 bases, with 9 bases left between them. Germline CDR1 SEHNR, CDR2 FQNEAQ (reference sequence). The CDR3 is made up of 13 amino acids. CDR3: CASSLAGAGEAFF. CDR3 bases: TGTGCCAGCAGCTTAGCGGGGGCAGGTGAAGCTTTCTTT.